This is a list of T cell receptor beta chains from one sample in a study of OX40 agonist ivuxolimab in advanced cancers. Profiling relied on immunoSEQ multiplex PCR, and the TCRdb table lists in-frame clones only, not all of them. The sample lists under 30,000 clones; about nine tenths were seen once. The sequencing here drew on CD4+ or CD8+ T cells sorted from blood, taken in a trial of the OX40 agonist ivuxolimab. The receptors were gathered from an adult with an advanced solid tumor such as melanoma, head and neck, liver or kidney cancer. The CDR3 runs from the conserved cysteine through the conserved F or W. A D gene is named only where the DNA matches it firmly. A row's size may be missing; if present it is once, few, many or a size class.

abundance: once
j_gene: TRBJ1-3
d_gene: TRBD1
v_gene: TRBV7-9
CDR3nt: TGTGCCAGCACGGACAGGACCTCTGGAAACACCATATATTTT
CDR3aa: CASTDRTSGNTIYF

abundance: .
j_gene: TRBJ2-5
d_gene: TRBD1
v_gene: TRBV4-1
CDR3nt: TGCGCCAGCAGCCAAGAGCCAGGGGGCGCGGAGACCCAGTACTTC
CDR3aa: CASSQEPGGAETQYF

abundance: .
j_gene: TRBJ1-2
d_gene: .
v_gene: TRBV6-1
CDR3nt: TGTGCCAGCAGTATCAATGACTATGGCTACACCTTC
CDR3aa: CASSINDYGYTF

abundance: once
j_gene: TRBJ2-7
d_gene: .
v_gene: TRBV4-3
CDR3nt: TGCGCCAGCAGCCCAAAGGTCGGGACGGACTACGAGCAGTACTTC
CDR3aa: CASSPKVGTDYEQYF

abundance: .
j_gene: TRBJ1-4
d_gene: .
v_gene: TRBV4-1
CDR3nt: TGCGCCAGCAGCCAAGCTGGACCAGAAAAACTGTTTTTT
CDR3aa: CASSQAGPEKLFF

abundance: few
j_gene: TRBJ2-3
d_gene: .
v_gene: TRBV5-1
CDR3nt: TGCGCCAGCAGCTTGGATACTAGTGGCGCAGATACGCAGTATTTT
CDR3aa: CASSLDTSGADTQYF

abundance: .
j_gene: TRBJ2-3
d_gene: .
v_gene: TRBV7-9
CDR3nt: TGTGCCAGCAGCCCGAGCGGACCTAGCACAGATACGCAGTATTTT
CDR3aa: CASSPSGPSTDTQYF

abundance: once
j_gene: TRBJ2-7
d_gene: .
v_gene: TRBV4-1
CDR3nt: TGCGCCAGCAGCCAAGTAAAGGGGTACTACGAGCAGTACTTC
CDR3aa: CASSQVKGYYEQYF

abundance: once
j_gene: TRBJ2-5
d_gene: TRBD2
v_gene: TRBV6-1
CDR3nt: TGTGCCAGCAGTGAAATCGGGGGGGGCGGGGAGACCCAGTACTTC
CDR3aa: CASSEIGGGGETQYF

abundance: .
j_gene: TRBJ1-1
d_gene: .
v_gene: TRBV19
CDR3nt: TGTGCCAGTAGTATAGGGAACACTGAAGCTTTCTTT
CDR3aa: CASSIGNTEAFF

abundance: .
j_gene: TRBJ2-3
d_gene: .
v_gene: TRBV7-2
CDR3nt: TGTGCCAGCAGCTTATTCGGGACTAGCACAGATACGCAGTATTTT
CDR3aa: CASSLFGTSTDTQYF

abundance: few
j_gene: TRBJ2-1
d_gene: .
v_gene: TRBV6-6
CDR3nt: TGTGCCAGCAGTTCCCCCCGAGTAGGCAGAAATGAGCAGTTCTTC
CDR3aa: CASSSPRVGRNEQFF

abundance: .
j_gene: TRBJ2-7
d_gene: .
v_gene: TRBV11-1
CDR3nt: TGTGCCAGCAGCTTGCAGGGATACGAGCAGTACTTC
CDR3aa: CASSLQGYEQYF

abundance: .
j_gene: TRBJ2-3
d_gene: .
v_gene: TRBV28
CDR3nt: TGTGCCAGCACCAAAAACCCTGGAGGTGAGACAGATACGCAGTATTTT
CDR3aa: CASTKNPGGETDTQYF

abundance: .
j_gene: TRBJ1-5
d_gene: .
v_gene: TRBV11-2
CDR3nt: TGTGCCAGCAGCTCCGTCTCCTCGGAACCCCAGCATTTT
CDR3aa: CASSSVSSEPQHF

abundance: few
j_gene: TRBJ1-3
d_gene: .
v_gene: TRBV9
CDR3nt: TGTGCCAGCAGAGGGGACGGAAACACCATATATTTT
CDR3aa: CASRGDGNTIYF

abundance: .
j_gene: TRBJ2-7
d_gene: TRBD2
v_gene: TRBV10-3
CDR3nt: TGTGCCATCAGTGAGTCTACTAGCGGGATCGCCGAGCAGTACTTC
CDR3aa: CAISESTSGIAEQYF

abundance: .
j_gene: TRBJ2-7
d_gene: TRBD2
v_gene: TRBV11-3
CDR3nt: TGTGCCAGCAGCGCTACTAGCGGGGAAAACGAGCAGTACTTC
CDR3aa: CASSATSGENEQYF

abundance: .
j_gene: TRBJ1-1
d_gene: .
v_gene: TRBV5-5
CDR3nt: TGTGCCAGCAGCTTGGAGGCTCAGGCGCGCACTGAAGCTTTCTTT
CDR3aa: CASSLEAQARTEAFF

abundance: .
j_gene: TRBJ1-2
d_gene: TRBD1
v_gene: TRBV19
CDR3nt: TGTGCCAGTATCCCCGCGGACAGGGGGAACGATGGCTACACCTTC
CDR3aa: CASIPADRGNDGYTF

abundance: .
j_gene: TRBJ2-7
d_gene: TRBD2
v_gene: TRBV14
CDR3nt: TGTGCCAGCAGCCAAGCTCGCGGGAGGGCCTACGAGCAGTACTTC
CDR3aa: CASSQARGRAYEQYF

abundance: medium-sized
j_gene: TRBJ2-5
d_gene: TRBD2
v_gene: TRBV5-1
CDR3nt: TGCGCCAGCAGCCCCAGCGGGGGGGCCGGGGAGACCCAGTACTTC
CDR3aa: CASSPSGGAGETQYF

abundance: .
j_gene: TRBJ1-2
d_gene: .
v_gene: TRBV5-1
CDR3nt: TGCGCCAGCAGCTCTTCGGGGAATAATGCTAACTATGGCTACACCTTC
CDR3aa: CASSSSGNNANYGYTF

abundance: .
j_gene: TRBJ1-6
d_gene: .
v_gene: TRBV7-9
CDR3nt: TGTGCCAGCAGCTTAGCCGCCAAGGACATGAGCTCCTATAATTCACCCCTCCACTTT
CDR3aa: CASSLAAKDMSSYNSPLHF

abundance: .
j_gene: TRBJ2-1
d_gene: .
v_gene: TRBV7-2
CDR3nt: TGTGCCAGCAGCTTAGTAGATCACTACAATGAGCAGTTCTTC
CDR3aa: CASSLVDHYNEQFF

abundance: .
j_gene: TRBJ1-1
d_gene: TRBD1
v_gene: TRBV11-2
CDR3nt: TGTGCCAGCAGCTTAGGCACAGGGGGCGCTAATGAAGCTTTCTTT
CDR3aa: CASSLGTGGANEAFF

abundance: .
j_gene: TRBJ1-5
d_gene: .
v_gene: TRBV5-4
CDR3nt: TGTGCCAGCAGCTTGTGGGGATCGCTTCAGCCCCAGCATTTT
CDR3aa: CASSLWGSLQPQHF

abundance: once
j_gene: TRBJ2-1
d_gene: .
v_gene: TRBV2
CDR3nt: TGTGCCAGCAGTGAAGGCCAGGGGTACAATGAGCAGTTCTTC
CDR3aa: CASSEGQGYNEQFF

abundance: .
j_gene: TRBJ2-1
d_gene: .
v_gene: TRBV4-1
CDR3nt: TGCGCCAGCAGCCAAGAACTTAGCGCGGAGCAGTTCTTC
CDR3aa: CASSQELSAEQFF

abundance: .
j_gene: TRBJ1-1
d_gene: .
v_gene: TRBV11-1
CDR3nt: TGTGCCAGCAGCTTCGGTGTAGCCGAAGCTTTCTTT
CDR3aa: CASSFGVAEAFF

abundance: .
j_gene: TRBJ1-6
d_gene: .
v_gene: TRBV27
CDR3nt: TGTGCCAGCAGCCCGATAGGACCGAATCTAGGTCCGACGAATTCACCCCTCCACTTT
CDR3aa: CASSPIGPNLGPTNSPLHF

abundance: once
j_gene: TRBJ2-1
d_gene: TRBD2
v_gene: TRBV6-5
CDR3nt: TGTGCCAGCAGGGAAATGACTAGCGGGATCAGTGAGCAGTTCTTC
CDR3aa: CASREMTSGISEQFF

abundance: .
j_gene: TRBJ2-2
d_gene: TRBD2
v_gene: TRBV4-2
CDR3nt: TGTGCCAGCAGTCAGACTAGCGGGACCAACACCGGGGAGCTGTTTTTT
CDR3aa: CASSQTSGTNTGELFF

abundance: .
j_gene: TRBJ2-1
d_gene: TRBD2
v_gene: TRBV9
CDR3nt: TGTGCCAGCAGCGCCTTCGATTTAGCGGGGGGGCACAATGAGCAGTTCTTC
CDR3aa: CASSAFDLAGGHNEQFF

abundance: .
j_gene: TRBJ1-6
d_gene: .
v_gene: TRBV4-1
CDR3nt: TGCGCCAGCAGCCAAAAACAGGAGGATAATTCACCCCTCCACTTT
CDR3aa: CASSQKQEDNSPLHF

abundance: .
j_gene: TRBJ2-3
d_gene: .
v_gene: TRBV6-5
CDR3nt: TGTGCCAGCAGTTACACAGCCCTAGATACGCAGTATTTT
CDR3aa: CASSYTALDTQYF

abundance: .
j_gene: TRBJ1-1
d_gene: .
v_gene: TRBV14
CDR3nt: TGTGCCAGCAGCCAAGGCCGGGGGAACACTGAAGCTTTCTTT
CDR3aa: CASSQGRGNTEAFF

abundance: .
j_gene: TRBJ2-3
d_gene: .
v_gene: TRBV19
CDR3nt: TGTGCCAGTAGTCTAACCGGGACAATGACAGATACGCAGTATTTT
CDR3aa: CASSLTGTMTDTQYF

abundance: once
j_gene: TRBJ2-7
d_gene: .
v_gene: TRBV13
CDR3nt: TGTGCCAGCAGCTTAGAGGCAGGGGCCAGCTACGAGCAGTACTTC
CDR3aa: CASSLEAGASYEQYF

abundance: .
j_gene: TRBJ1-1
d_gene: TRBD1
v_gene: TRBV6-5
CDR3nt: TGTGCCAGCGAACAGGGGAATGAAGCTTTCTTT
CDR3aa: CASEQGNEAFF

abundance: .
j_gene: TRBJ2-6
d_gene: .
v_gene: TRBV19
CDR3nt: TGTGCCGGTAGTATTTCCGGCTCCGGGGCCAACGTCCTGACTTTC
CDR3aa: CAGSISGSGANVLTF

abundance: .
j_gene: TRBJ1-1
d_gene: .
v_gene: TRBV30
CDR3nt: TGTGCCTGGAGTGTAGTCAGTGAAGCTTTCTTT
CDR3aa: CAWSVVSEAFF

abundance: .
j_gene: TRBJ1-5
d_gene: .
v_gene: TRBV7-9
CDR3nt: TGTGCCAGCAGCCCAGCTTCCAATCAGCCCCAGCATTTT
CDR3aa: CASSPASNQPQHF

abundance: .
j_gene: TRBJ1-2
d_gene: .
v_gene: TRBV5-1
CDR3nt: TGCGCCAGCAGCTTGATCGGGACACAGTATGGCTACACCTTC
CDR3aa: CASSLIGTQYGYTF

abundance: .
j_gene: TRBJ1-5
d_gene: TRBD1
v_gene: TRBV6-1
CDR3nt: TGTGCCAGCAGTACTGGGACAGGCGAACAGCCCCAGCATTTT
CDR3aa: CASSTGTGEQPQHF

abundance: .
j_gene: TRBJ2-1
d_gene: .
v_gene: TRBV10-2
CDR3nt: TGCGCCAGCAGTGAGGGACAGCCTGTCGGGTACAATGAGCAGTTCTTC
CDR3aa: CASSEGQPVGYNEQFF

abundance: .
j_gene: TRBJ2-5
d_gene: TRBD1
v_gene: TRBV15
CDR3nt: TGTGCCACCAGCAGCTTCTCCGAACACAGGGGGCGGCGAGAGACCCAGTACTTC
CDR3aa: CATSSFSEHRGRRETQYF

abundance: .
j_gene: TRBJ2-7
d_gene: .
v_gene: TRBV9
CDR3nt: TGTGCCAGCAGCGTAGTGGAGGGGCACGAGCAGTACTTC
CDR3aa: CASSVVEGHEQYF

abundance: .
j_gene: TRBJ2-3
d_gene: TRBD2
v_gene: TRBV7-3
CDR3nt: TGTGCCAGCAGCCCATTTAGCGGGAACCTGGATACGCAGTATTTT
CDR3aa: CASSPFSGNLDTQYF

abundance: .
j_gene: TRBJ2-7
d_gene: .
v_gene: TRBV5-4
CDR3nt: TGTGCCAGCAGCTCTTATAGCTACCCCTACGAGCAGTACTTC
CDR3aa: CASSSYSYPYEQYF

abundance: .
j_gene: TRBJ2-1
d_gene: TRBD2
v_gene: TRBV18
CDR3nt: TGTGCCAGCTCACTACTCCCGCCAGCGGGAGTTTACAATGAGCAGTTCTTC
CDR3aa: CASSLLPPAGVYNEQFF

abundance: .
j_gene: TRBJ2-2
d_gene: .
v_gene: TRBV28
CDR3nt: TGTGCCAGCAGTCCCCTGGACTTAAAAGGGGGCGGGGAGCTGTTTTTT
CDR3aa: CASSPLDLKGGGELFF

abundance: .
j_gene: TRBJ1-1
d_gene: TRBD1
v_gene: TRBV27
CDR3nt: TGTGCCAGCGGGCTCGGACAGGGGGGTGAAGCTTTCTTT
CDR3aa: CASGLGQGGEAFF